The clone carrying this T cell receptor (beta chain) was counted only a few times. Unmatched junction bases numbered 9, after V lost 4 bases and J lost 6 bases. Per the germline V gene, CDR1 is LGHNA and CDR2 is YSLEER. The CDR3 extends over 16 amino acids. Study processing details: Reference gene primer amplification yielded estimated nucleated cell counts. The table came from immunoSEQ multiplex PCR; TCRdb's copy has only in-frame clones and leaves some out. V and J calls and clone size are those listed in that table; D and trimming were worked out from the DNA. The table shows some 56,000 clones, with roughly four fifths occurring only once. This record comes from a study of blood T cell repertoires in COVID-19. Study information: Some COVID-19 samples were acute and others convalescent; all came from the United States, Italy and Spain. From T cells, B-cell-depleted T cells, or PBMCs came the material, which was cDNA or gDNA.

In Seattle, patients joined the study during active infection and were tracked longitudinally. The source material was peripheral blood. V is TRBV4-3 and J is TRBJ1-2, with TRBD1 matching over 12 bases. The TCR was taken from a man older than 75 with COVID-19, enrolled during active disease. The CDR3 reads CASSREGQGAQNGYTF. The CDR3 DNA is TGCGCCAGCAGCCGAGAGGGACAGGGGGCGCAAAATGGCTACACCTTC.